Listed below are T cell receptor beta chains from one sample, sequenced in a study of a mutant IDH1 vaccine in newly diagnosed glioma. These TCRs are of unknown antigen specificity. The data were produced by immunoSEQ multiplex PCR, yet TCRdb's version contains in-frame clones alone and is incomplete. The sample yields about 68,000 clones, about four fifths seen once. This material consisted of PBMCs, taken from a glioma patient whose treatment included an IDH1 peptide vaccine. These receptor sequences come from a man in his late teens or twenties with glioma. Each CDR3 is given with its conserved first and last residue. Fields, in order: J gene, clone size, D gene, V gene, CDR3 DNA, CDR3 protein. The D gene is left open where the match is weak. The size entry is marked missing in some rows and otherwise reads once, few, many or a size class.

TRBJ1-5	-	-	TRBV7-8	TGTGCCAGCAGCTTAGAAATTTCGACAGTGAATCAGCCCCAGCATTTT	CASSLEISTVNQPQHF
TRBJ2-3	-	TRBD2	TRBV4-2	TGTGCCAGCAGCCATTTTAGCGGGGGCCCTAGCACAGATACGCAGTATTTT	CASSHFSGGPSTDTQYF
TRBJ2-1	-	-	TRBV4-1	TGCGCCAGCAGCCCCCTGAGTCTATCCTACAATGAGCAGTTCTTC	CASSPLSLSYNEQFF
TRBJ2-3	-	TRBD1	TRBV9	TGTGCCAGCAGCGGAGAGGGACAGAGACTTTCTTTGGGCACAGATACGCAGTATTTT	CASSGEGQRLSLGTDTQYF
TRBJ2-3	-	-	TRBV7-9	TGTGCCAGCGGGGCGGGAGATACGCAGTATTTT	CASGAGDTQYF
TRBJ2-3	-	TRBD2	TRBV27	TGTGCCAGCAGCCCTAGACTAGCGGGGGCGCACTCTAGCACAGATACGCAGTATTTT	CASSPRLAGAHSSTDTQYF
TRBJ2-1	-	-	TRBV18	TGTGCCAGCTCACCCCAGAGGGTGAGCTCCTACAATGAGCAGTTCTTC	CASSPQRVSSYNEQFF
TRBJ1-5	few	-	TRBV30	TGTGCCTGGAGTGTTAGGGAGCTACGTCAACAGCCCCAGCATTTT	CAWSVRELRQQPQHF
TRBJ2-5	few	TRBD1	TRBV7-8	TGTGCCAGCAGCCCCAATCCACAAGGGACAGCCACTCATCAAGAGACCCAGTACTTC	CASSPNPQGTATHQETQYF
TRBJ2-1	-	-	TRBV29-1	TGCAGCGTTCCGGCTCTACCAGACAATGAGCAGTTCTTC	CSVPALPDNEQFF
TRBJ1-2	-	TRBD1	TRBV16	TGTGCCAGCAGCCCACCCAGGGGGCGCCTCTATGGCTACACCTTC	CASSPPRGRLYGYTF
TRBJ1-1	few	-	TRBV5-1	TGCGCCAGCAGCCCCCGATACTCGGACACTGAAGCTTTCTTT	CASSPRYSDTEAFF
TRBJ1-2	-	-	TRBV30	TGTGCCTGGAGTGTAATGGGGGCCCCCAACTATGGCTACACCTTC	CAWSVMGAPNYGYTF
TRBJ2-2	-	-	TRBV13	TGTGCCAGCAGCTTAGGTTTGGGCCGATCTACCGGGGAGCTGTTTTTT	CASSLGLGRSTGELFF
TRBJ2-2	-	TRBD2	TRBV29-1	TGCAGCGTCCGGACTAGCGGGAACCCCGGGGAGCTGTTTTTT	CSVRTSGNPGELFF
TRBJ2-1	-	-	TRBV18	TGTGCCAGCTCAAACGCGGGAAGGAATGAGCAGTTCTTC	CASSNAGRNEQFF
TRBJ1-2	-	-	TRBV5-4	TGTGCCAGCAGCTTGGAAACGGGGAACTATGGCTACACCTTC	CASSLETGNYGYTF
TRBJ1-5	-	-	TRBV9	TGTGCCAGCAGCGCGACAGGCTTCGACCAGCCCCAGCATTTT	CASSATGFDQPQHF
TRBJ1-2	few	-	TRBV19	TGTGCCAGTAGTATGATTAACTATGGCTACACCTTC	CASSMINYGYTF
TRBJ2-7	-	-	TRBV13	TGTGCCAGCAGCTTAGGCCTTACAGACGAGCAGTACTTC	CASSLGLTDEQYF
TRBJ2-1	-	TRBD2	TRBV5-1	TGCGCCAGCAGCCGACTAGCGGTGTACAATGAGCAGTTCTTC	CASSRLAVYNEQFF
TRBJ1-1	-	-	TRBV18	TGTGCCAGCTCAGACGGGGTTGAAGCTTTCTTT	CASSDGVEAFF
TRBJ1-1	few	-	TRBV10-3	TGTGCCATCAGTGAGTCGGTGCCAGCTGTAACTTTCTTT	CAISESVPAVTFF
TRBJ2-5	-	TRBD2	TRBV9	TGTGCCAGCAGCGCGACTAGCGGGGGCCTCCGGGAGACCCAGTACTTC	CASSATSGGLRETQYF
TRBJ1-5	few	-	TRBV18	TGTGCCAGCTCGTCCACCGGGACGGCCTTGCCCCAGCATTTT	CASSSTGTALPQHF
TRBJ2-3	once	-	TRBV11-2	TGTGCCAGCAGCTTAGAAAGGGGGGGATCAGATACGCAGTATTTT	CASSLERGGSDTQYF
TRBJ2-7	-	-	TRBV4-3	TGCGCCAGCAGCCAAGAACTATCGGAGTGGTCCGAGCAGTACTTC	CASSQELSEWSEQYF
TRBJ2-7	-	-	TRBV28	TGTGCCAGCAGTGCTCCGGGACTCACGGAGCAGTACTTC	CASSAPGLTEQYF
TRBJ1-1	few	-	TRBV29-1	TGCAACGGGGTCTGGAACACTGAAGCTTTCTTT	CNGVWNTEAFF
TRBJ2-3	-	-	TRBV5-1	TGCGCCAGCAGCCTAACCCTTGGGCCTGTAGCGAGGGGCACAGATACGCAGTATTTT	CASSLTLGPVARGTDTQYF
TRBJ1-4	large	TRBD1	TRBV7-9	TGTGCCAGCAGCTTAGGGACAGGGGCTGCGGATGAAAAACTGTTTTTT	CASSLGTGAADEKLFF
TRBJ1-5	-	-	TRBV19	TGTGCCAGTAGCCTTACAGGGTACAATCAGCCCCAGCATTTT	CASSLTGYNQPQHF
TRBJ2-7	-	-	TRBV11-1	TGTGCCAGCAGCTTAGGACAGGCTCTCGAGCAGTACTTC	CASSLGQALEQYF
TRBJ1-2	-	-	TRBV28	TGTGCCAGCAGTTTGGGATCCCAAGTAAAGGGCTACACCTTC	CASSLGSQVKGYTF
TRBJ2-7	once	TRBD2	TRBV7-6	TGTGCCAGCAGCTTTCGTTCTGGGGAGGGAAAGCAGCACGAGCAGTACTTC	CASSFRSGEGKQHEQYF
TRBJ1-5	few	TRBD1	TRBV25-1	TGTGCCAGCAGTGAAGAATTGGGGACAGGTATTAATCAGCCCCAGCATTTT	CASSEELGTGINQPQHF
TRBJ2-7	-	TRBD1	TRBV4-2	TGTGCCAGCAGCCAAATACGACAGGGGGCTTCTCCCTACGAGCAGTACTTC	CASSQIRQGASPYEQYF